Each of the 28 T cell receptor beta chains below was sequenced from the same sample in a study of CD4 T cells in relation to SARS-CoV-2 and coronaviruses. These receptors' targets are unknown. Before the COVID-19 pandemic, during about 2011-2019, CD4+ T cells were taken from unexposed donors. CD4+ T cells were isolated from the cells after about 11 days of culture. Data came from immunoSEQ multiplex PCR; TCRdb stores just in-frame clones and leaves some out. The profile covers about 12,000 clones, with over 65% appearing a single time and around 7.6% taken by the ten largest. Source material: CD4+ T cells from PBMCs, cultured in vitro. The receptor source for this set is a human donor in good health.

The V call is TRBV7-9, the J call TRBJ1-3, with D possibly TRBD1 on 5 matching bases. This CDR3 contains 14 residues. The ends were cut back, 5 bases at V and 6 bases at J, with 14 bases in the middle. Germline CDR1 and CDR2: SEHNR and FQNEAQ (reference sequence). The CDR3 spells CASSTMTVPNTIYF. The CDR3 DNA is TGTGCCAGCAGCACCATGACAGTTCCAAACACCATATATTTT.

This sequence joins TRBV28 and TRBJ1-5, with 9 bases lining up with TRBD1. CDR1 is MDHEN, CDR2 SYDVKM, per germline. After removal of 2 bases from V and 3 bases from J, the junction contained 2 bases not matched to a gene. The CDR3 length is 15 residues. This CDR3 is CASSLGQGNNQPQHF. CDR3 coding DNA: TGTGCCAGCAGTTTAGGACAGGGGAACAATCAGCCCCAGCATTTT.

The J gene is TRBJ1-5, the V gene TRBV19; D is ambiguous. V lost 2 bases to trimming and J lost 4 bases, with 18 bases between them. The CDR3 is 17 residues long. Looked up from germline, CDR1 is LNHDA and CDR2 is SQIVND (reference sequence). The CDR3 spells CASSIPVAGGGNQPQHF. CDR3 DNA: TGTGCCAGTAGTATACCCGTCGCGGGAGGAGGTAATCAGCCCCAGCATTTT.

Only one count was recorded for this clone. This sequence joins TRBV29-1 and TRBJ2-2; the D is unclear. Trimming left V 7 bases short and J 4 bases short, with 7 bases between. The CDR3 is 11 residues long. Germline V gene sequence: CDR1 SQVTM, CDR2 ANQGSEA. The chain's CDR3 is CSARSTGELFF. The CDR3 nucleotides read TGCAGCGCCCGAAGCACCGGGGAGCTGTTTTTT.

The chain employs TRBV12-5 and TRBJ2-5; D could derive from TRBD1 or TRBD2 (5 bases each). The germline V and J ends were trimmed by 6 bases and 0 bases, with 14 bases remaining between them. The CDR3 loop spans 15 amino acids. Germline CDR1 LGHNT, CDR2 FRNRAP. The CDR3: CASGPKWGYQETQYF. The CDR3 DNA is TGTGCTAGTGGCCCAAAGTGGGGGTACCAAGAGACCCAGTACTTC.

CDR3 amino acids: CASSQNGGTGGSNQPQHF. CDR3 DNA: TGTGCCAGCTCCCAAAATGGGGGTACCGGGGGGAGCAATCAGCCCCAGCATTTT. The V call is TRBV28, the J call TRBJ1-5, with a weak D call TRBD1 (5 bases). The CDR3 loop spans 18 amino acids. Trimming pared 8 bases from V and 1 base from J, leaving 24 bases between. The V gene's germline CDR1 is MDHEN and CDR2 SYDVKM.

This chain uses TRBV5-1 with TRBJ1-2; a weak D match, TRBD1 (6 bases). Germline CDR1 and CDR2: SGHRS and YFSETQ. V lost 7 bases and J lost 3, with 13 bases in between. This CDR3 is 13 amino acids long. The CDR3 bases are TGCGCCAGCGGACGGGAGGGGGACTATGGCTACACCTTC. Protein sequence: CASGREGDYGYTF.

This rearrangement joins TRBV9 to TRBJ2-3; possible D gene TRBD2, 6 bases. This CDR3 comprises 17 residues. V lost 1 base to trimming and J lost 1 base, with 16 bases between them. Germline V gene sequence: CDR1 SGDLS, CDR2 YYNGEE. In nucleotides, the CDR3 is TGTGCCAGCAGCGTAAGTGGCGGGAATATCGGCACAGATACGCAGTATTTT. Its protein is CASSVSGGNIGTDTQYF. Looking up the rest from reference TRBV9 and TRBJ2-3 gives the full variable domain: DSGVTQTPKHLITATGQRVTLRCSPRSGDLSVYWYQQSLDQGLQFLIQYYNGEERAKGNILERFSAQQFPDLHSELNLSSLELGDSALYFCASSVSGGNIGTDTQYFGPGTRLTVL.

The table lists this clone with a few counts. Written as DNA, the CDR3 is TGTGCCAGCAGCCGTTTCGTGCTGAACACTGAAGCTTTCTTT. Encoded protein: CASSRFVLNTEAFF. J is TRBJ1-1 and V is TRBV4-2; unclear D gene. This CDR3 comprises 14 residues. V lost 4 bases and J lost 0, with 9 bases in between. Germline V CDR1 and CDR2: LGHNA, YNFKEQ.

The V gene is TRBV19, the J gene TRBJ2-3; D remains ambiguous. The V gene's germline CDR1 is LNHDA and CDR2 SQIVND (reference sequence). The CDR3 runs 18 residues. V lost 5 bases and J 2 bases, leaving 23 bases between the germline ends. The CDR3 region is CASSFNLRRFRDTDTQYF. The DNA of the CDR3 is TGTGCCAGTAGTTTCAACTTACGTCGGTTCAGAGACACAGATACGCAGTATTTT.

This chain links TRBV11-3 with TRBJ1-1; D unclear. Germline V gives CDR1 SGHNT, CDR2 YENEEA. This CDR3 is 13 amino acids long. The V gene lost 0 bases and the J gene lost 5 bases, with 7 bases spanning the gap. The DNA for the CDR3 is TGTGCCAGCAGCTTAGAGGGTGGGACTGAAGCTTTCTTT. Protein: CASSLEGGTEAFF. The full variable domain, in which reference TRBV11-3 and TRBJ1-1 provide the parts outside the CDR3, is EAGVVQSPRYKIIEKKQPVAFWCNPISGHNTLYWYLQNLGQGPELLIRYENEEAVDDSQLPKDRFSAERLKGVDSTLKIQPAELGDSAVYLCASSLEGGTEAFFGQGTRLTVV.

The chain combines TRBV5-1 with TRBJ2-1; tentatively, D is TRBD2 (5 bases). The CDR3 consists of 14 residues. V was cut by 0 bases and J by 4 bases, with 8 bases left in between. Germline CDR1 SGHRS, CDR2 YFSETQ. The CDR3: CASSLEIAYNEQFF. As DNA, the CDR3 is TGCGCCAGCAGCTTGGAAATAGCGTACAATGAGCAGTTCTTC.

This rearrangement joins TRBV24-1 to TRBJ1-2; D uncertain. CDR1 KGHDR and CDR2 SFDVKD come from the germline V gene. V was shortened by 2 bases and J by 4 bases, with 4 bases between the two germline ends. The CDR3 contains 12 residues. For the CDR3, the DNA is TGTGCCACCAGTGATTCTATCTATGGCTACACCTTC. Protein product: CATSDSIYGYTF.

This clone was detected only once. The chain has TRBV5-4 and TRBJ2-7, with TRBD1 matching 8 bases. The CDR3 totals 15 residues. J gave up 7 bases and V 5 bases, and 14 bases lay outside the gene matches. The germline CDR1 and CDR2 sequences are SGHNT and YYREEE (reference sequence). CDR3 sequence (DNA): TGTGCCAGCAGAATGGGGTCCAGGGGGCCGGAGGAGCAGTACTTC. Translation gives CASRMGSRGPEEQYF. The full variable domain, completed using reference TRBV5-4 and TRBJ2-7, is ETGVTQSPTHLIKTRGQQVTLRCSSQSGHNTVSWYQQALGQGPQFIFQYYREEENGRGNFPPRFSGLQFPNYSSELNVNALELDDSALYLCASRMGSRGPEEQYFGPGTRLTVT.

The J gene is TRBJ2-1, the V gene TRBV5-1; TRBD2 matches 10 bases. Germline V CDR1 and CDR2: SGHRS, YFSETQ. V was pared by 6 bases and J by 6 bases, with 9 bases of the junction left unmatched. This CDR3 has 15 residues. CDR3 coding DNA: TGCGCCAGCATCCGGTACCTAGCGGGAGTCAATGAGCAGTTCTTC. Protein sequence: CASIRYLAGVNEQFF.

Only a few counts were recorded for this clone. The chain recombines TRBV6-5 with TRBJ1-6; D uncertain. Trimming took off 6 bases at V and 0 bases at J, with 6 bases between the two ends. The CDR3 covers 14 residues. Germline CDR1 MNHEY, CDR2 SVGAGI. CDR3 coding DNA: TGTGCCAGCAGCGGGAACTCCTATAATTCACCCCTCCACTTT. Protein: CASSGNSYNSPLHF.

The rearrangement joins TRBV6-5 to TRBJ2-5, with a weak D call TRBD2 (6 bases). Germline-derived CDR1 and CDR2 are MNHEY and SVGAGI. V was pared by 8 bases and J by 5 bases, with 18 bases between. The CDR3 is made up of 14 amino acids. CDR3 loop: CASGISGRIETQYF. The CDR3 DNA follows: TGTGCCAGCGGGATATCAGGGAGGATTGAGACCCAGTACTTC.

This CDR3 reads CASSPDRWGYEQYF. Written as DNA, the CDR3 is TGTGCCAGCAGCCCGGACAGGTGGGGTTACGAGCAGTACTTC. The chain carries TRBV5-6 and TRBJ2-7, with 7 bases identical to TRBD1. The CDR3 covers 14 residues. V trimming: 4 bases; J trimming: 4 bases; junction bases outside the gene matches: 8. Germline CDR1 SGHDT, CDR2 YYEEEE.

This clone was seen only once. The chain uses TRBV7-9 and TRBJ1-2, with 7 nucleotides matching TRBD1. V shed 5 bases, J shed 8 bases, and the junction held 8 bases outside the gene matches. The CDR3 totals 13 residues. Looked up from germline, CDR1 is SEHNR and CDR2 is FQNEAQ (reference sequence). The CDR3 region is CASSPSGGDGYTF. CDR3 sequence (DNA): TGTGCCAGCAGCCCTTCAGGGGGTGACGGCTACACCTTC.

The CDR3 DNA reads as TGTGCCAGCAGCGTCAGCCGGGACACGGCCTACGAGCAGTACTTC. This translates into CASSVSRDTAYEQYF. J is TRBJ2-7 and V is TRBV9, with D perhaps matching TRBD1 (6 bases). V lost 2 bases and J lost 2, with 14 bases in between. Germline V gives CDR1 SGDLS, CDR2 YYNGEE. This CDR3 comprises 15 residues.

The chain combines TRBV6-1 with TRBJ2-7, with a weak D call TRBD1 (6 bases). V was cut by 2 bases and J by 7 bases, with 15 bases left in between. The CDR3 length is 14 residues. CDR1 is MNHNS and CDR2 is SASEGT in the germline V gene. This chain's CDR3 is CASSESDRSLEQYF. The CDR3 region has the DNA TGTGCCAGCAGTGAAAGTGACAGGTCCCTGGAGCAGTACTTC.

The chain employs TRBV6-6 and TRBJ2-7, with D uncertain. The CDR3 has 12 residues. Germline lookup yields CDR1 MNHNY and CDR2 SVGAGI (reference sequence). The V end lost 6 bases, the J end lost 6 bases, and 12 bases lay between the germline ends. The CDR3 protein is CASSHTQVEQYF. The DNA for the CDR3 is TGTGCCAGCAGCCACACCCAGGTCGAGCAGTACTTC.

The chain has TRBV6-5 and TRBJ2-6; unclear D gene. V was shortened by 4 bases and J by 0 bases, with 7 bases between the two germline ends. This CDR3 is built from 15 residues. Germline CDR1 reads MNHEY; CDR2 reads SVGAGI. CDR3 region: CASSLEPSGANVLTF. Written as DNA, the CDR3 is TGTGCCAGCAGTTTGGAGCCCTCTGGGGCCAACGTCCTGACTTTC.

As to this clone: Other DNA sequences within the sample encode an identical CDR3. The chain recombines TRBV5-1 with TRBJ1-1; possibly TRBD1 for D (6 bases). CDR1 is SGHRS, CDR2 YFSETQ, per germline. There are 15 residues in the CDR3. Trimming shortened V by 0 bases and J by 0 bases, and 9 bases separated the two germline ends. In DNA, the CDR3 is TGCGCCAGCAGCTTGGCCGGGACACTGAACACTGAAGCTTTCTTT. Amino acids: CASSLAGTLNTEAFF.

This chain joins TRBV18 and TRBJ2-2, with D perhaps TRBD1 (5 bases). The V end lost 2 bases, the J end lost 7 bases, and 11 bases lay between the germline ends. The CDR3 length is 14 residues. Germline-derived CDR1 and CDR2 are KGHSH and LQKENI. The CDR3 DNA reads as TGTGCCAGCTCACCAACGACAGAAGACGGGGAGCTGTTTTTT. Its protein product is CASSPTTEDGELFF.

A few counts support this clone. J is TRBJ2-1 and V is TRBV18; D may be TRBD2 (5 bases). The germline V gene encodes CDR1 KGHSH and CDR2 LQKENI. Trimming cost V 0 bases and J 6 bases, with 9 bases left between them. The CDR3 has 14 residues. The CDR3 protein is CASSPPATTNEQFF. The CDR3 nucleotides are TGTGCCAGCTCACCACCGGCGACTACCAATGAGCAGTTCTTC.

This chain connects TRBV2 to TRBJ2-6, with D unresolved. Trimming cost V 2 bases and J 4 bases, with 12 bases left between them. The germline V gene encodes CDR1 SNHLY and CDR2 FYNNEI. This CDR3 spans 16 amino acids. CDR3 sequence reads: CASSERLLPGANVLTF. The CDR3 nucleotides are TGTGCCAGCAGTGAAAGGCTCCTCCCCGGGGCCAACGTCCTGACTTTC.

CDR3 nucleotides: TGCAGCGCCTATCGACGGCTAAACACTGAAGCTTTCTTT. Translation gives CSAYRRLNTEAFF. The rearrangement uses TRBV29-1 and TRBJ1-1; D remains ambiguous. Trimming shortened V by 7 bases and J by 2 bases, and 14 bases separated the two germline ends. Germline V CDR1 and CDR2: SQVTM, ANQGSEA. The CDR3 has 13 residues.